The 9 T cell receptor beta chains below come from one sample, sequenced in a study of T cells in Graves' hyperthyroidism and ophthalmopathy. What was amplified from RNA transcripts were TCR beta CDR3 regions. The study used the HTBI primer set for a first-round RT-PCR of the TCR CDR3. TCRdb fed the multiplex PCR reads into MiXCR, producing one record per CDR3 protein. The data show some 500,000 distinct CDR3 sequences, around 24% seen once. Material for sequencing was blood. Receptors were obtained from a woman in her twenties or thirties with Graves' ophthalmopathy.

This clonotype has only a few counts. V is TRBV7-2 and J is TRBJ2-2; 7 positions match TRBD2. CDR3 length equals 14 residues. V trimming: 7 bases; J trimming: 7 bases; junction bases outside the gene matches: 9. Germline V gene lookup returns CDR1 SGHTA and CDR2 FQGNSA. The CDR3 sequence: CASKREGLIGELFF. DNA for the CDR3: TGTGCCAGCAAGAGGGAGGGCCTAATCGGGGAGCTGTTTTTT.

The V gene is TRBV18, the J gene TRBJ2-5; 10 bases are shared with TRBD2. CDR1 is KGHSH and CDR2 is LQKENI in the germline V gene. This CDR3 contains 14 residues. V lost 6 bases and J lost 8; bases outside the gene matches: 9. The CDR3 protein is CASSLAGVADTQYF. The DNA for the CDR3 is TGTGCCAGCTCCCTAGCGGGGGTAGCAGATACCCAGTACTTC.

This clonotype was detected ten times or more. CDR3 in amino acids: CSARDMGQTYEQYF. The DNA for the CDR3 is TGCAGTGCTAGAGATATGGGACAGACTTACGAGCAGTACTTC. The chain recombines TRBV20-1 with TRBJ2-7, with 7 bases that match TRBD1. The CDR3 extends over 14 amino acids. V shed 0 bases, J shed 4 bases, and the junction held 6 bases outside the gene matches. In germline, CDR1 is DFQATT, CDR2 SNEGSKA (reference sequence).

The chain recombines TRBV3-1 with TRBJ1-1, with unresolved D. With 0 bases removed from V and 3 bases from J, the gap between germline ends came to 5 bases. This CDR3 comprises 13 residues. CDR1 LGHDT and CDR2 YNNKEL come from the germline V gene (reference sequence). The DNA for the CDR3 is TGTGCCAGCAGCCAAGACAGTTACACTGAAGCTTTCTTT. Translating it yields CASSQDSYTEAFF.

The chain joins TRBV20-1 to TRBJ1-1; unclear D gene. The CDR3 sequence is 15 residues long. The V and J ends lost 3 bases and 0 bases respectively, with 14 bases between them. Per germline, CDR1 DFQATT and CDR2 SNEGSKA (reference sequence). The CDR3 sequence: CSASERGPLNTEAFF. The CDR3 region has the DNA TGCAGTGCTAGCGAGAGAGGCCCCCTGAACACTGAAGCTTTCTTT.

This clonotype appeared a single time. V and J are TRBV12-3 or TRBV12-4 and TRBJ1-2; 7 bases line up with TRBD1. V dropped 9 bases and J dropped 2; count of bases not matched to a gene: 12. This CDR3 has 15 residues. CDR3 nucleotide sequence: TGTGCCAGAAGGGGGTTTGAACAGGGGAACTATGGCTACACCTTC. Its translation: CARRGFEQGNYGYTF.

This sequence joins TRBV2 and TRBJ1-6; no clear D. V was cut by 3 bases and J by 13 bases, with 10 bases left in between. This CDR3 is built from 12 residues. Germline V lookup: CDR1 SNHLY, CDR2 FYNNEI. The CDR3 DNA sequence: TGTGCCAGCAGTGAGCAGGTGGACCCCCTCCACTTT. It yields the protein CASSEQVDPLHF.

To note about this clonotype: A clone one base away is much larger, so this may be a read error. The CDR3 region has the DNA TGCAGTGCTAGAGATCCCCGGGTGGCAGAGACCCAGTACTTC. It encodes CSARDPRVAETQYF. The V call is TRBV20-1, the J call TRBJ2-5, with unresolved D. This CDR3 contains 14 residues. The V gene's germline CDR1 is DFQATT and CDR2 SNEGSKA (reference sequence). Trimming took off 0 bases at V and 4 bases at J, with 12 bases between the two ends.

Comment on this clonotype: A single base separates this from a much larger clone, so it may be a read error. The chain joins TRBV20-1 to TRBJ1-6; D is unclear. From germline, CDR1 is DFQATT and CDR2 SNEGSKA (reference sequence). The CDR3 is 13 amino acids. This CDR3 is CSARDHGNSRLHF. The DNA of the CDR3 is TGCAGTGCTAGAGATCACGGGAATTCACGCCTCCACTTT.